This is a list of T cell receptor beta chains from one sample in a study of T cells in Graves' hyperthyroidism and ophthalmopathy. Each CDR3 protein gets one entry after TCRdb re-called the multiplex PCR reads with MiXCR. This table has fewer than 450,000 distinct CDR3 sequences, about 18% appearing once. The sample taken for sequencing was blood. All receptors derive from a man between 18 and 29 years old with Graves' ophthalmopathy. CDR3s leave out the opening cysteine and the closing phenylalanine or tryptophan.

j_call: TRBJ2-2
v_call: TRBV5-1
cdr3_aa: ASRWDSYTGELF

j_call: TRBJ2-7
v_call: TRBV14
cdr3_aa: ASSQEGRTGPEFYEQY

j_call: TRBJ1-2
v_call: TRBV20-1
cdr3_aa: SAPRQGTLYGYT

j_call: TRBJ2-2
v_call: TRBV9
cdr3_aa: ASSVAANTGELF

j_call: TRBJ1-1
v_call: TRBV13
cdr3_aa: ASSLIVGTGPLTEAF

j_call: TRBJ2-5
v_call: TRBV29-1
cdr3_aa: SVGSEAETQY

j_call: TRBJ1-2
v_call: TRBV6-1
cdr3_aa: ASRRDSYGYT

j_call: TRBJ2-4
v_call: TRBV15
cdr3_aa: ATSTRQEASRGAKNIQY

j_call: TRBJ2-5
v_call: TRBV29-1
cdr3_aa: SVVAGEETQY

j_call: TRBJ2-5
v_call: TRBV12-3/TRBV12-4
cdr3_aa: ASSLAGGTSRQETQY

j_call: TRBJ2-7
v_call: TRBV28
cdr3_aa: ASNRQGGYEQY

j_call: TRBJ2-2
v_call: TRBV3-1
cdr3_aa: ASSQGSGGATGGELF

j_call: TRBJ2-3
v_call: TRBV15
cdr3_aa: ATSTSTIRTDTQY

j_call: TRBJ1-5
v_call: TRBV5-5
cdr3_aa: ASSTDSNQPQH

j_call: TRBJ2-7
v_call: TRBV6-1
cdr3_aa: ASSDYRQGNVYEQY

j_call: TRBJ1-5
v_call: TRBV19
cdr3_aa: ASSEGVLQH

j_call: TRBJ2-1
v_call: TRBV9
cdr3_aa: ASSVGHLEQF

j_call: TRBJ1-5
v_call: TRBV28
cdr3_aa: ASNPGHPNQPQH

j_call: TRBJ2-5
v_call: TRBV5-1
cdr3_aa: ASNLMAGGLEETQY

j_call: TRBJ2-2
v_call: TRBV7-9
cdr3_aa: ASSLGSGFAGELF

j_call: TRBJ1-1
v_call: TRBV6-2/TRBV6-3
cdr3_aa: ATIEYTEAF

j_call: TRBJ2-1
v_call: TRBV13
cdr3_aa: ASSSNIINEQF

j_call: TRBJ1-3
v_call: TRBV6-6
cdr3_aa: ASSYGRSGNTIY

j_call: TRBJ1-1
v_call: TRBV29-1
cdr3_aa: SFSGTGKGDTEAF

j_call: TRBJ1-6
v_call: TRBV2
cdr3_aa: ASSGPGQRSYNSPLH

j_call: TRBJ2-7
v_call: TRBV29-1
cdr3_aa: SVGGTHEQY

j_call: TRBJ1-6
v_call: TRBV27
cdr3_aa: ASCRTGYNSPLH

j_call: TRBJ1-4
v_call: TRBV6-2/TRBV6-3
cdr3_aa: ASSLSPGRYEKLF

j_call: TRBJ1-2
v_call: TRBV12-3/TRBV12-4
cdr3_aa: ASSEQVFDGYT

j_call: TRBJ2-1
v_call: TRBV3-1
cdr3_aa: ASSPRTGSYSTNEQF

j_call: TRBJ2-7
v_call: TRBV10-3
cdr3_aa: AISGVSYEQY

j_call: TRBJ1-4
v_call: TRBV7-9
cdr3_aa: ASSLVHLGEKLF

j_call: TRBJ2-7
v_call: TRBV20-1
cdr3_aa: SARGEVAGLPSYEQY

j_call: TRBJ2-3
v_call: TRBV7-9
cdr3_aa: ASSSPQGATDTQY

j_call: TRBJ1-2
v_call: TRBV7-2
cdr3_aa: ASSLVGSIHSSRGYT

j_call: TRBJ2-1
v_call: TRBV6-6
cdr3_aa: ASSYSRTSGGRYNEQF

j_call: TRBJ1-1
v_call: TRBV6-2/TRBV6-3
cdr3_aa: ASSAIGKVNTEAF

j_call: TRBJ2-1
v_call: TRBV20-1
cdr3_aa: SAAGRVVEQF

j_call: TRBJ2-1
v_call: TRBV4-1
cdr3_aa: ASSQILEYNEQF

j_call: TRBJ2-7
v_call: TRBV6-1
cdr3_aa: ASSEVGFFSSYEQY

j_call: TRBJ2-3
v_call: TRBV9
cdr3_aa: ASSVGRGRATDTQY

j_call: TRBJ2-5
v_call: TRBV15
cdr3_aa: ATSRDGGGQGEETQY

j_call: TRBJ1-1
v_call: TRBV20-1
cdr3_aa: SGEGRVAEAF

j_call: TRBJ1-2
v_call: TRBV12-3/TRBV12-4
cdr3_aa: ASSFMGDDYGYT

j_call: TRBJ2-1
v_call: TRBV6-1
cdr3_aa: ASSPQYNEQF

j_call: TRBJ1-2
v_call: TRBV28
cdr3_aa: ASSLDRGVGDYGYT

j_call: TRBJ2-1
v_call: TRBV3-1
cdr3_aa: ASRQEGASGVSSYNEQF